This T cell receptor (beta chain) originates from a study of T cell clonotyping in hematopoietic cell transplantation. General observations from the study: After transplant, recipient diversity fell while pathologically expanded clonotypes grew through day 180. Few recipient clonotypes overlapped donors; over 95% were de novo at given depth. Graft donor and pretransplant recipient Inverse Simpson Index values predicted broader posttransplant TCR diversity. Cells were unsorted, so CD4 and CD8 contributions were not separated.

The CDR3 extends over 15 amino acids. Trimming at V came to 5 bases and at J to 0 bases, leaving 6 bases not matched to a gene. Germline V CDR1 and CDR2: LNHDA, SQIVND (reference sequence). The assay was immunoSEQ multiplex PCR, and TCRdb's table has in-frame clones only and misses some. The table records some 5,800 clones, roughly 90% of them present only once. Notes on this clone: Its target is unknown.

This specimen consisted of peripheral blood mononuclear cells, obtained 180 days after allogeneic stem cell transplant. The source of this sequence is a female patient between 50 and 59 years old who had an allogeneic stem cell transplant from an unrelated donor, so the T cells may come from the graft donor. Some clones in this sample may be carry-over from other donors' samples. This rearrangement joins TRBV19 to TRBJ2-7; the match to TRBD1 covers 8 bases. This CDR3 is CASSSGQVDSYEQYF. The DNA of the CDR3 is TGTGCCAGTAGTTCGGGACAGGTCGACTCCTACGAGCAGTACTTC.